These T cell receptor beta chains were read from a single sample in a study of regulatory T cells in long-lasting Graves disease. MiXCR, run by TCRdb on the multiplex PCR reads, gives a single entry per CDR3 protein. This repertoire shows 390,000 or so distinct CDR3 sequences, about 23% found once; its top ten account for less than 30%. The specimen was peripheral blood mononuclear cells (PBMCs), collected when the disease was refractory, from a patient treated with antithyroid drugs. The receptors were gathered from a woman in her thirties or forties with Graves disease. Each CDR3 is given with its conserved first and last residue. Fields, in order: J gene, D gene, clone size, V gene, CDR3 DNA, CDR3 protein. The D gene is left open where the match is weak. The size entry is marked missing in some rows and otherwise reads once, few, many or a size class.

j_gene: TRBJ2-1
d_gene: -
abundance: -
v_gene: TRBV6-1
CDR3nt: TGTGCCAGCAGTGAAGCGGGAACTTACAATGAGCAGTTCTTC
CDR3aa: CASSEAGTYNEQFF

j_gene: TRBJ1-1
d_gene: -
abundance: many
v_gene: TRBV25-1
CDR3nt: TGTGCCAGCAGTCCTCCGAAGCAGGATGAAGCTTTCTTT
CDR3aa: CASSPPKQDEAFF

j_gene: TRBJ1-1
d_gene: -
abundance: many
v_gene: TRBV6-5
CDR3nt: TGTGCCAGCAGTTACTCGAAACAGGGCCGCGCTTTCTTT
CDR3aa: CASSYSKQGRAFF

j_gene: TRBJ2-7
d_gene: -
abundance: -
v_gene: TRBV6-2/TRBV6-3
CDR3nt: TGTGCCAGCAGTTACGGCGGGAAGAATTACGAGCAGTACTTC
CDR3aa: CASSYGGKNYEQYF

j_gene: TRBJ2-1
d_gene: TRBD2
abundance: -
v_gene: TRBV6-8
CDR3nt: TGTGCCAGCAACTCGGCGGGGGAGTTGCACAATGAGCAGTTCTTC
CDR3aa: CASNSAGELHNEQFF

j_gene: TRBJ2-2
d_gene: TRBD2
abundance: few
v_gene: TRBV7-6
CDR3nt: TGTGCCAGCAGCTCCGGGACTAGCGGGAGGGCAAGCGGGGAGCTGTTTTTT
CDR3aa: CASSSGTSGRASGELFF

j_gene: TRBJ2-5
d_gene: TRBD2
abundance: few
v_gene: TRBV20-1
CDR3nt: TGCAGTGCCCCCGGGACTAGCGGGACAGAGACCCAGTACTTC
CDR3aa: CSAPGTSGTETQYF

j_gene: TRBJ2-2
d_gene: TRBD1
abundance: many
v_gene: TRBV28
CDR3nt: TGTGCCAGCAGTTTAGAGGGGGCGGACACCGGGGAGCTGTTTTTT
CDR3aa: CASSLEGADTGELFF

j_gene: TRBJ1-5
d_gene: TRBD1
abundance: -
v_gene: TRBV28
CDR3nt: TGTGCCAGCAGGACAGGGCATAGCAATCAGCCCCAGCATTTT
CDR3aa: CASRTGHSNQPQHF

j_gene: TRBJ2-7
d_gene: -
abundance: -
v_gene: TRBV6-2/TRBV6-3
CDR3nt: TGTGCCAGCAGTGAACCGGACGGCGGAGAGCAGTACTTC
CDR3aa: CASSEPDGGEQYF

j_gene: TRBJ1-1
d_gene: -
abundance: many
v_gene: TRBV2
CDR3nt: TGTGCCACCAGGAAGACTGAGAACACTGAAGCTTTCTTT
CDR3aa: CATRKTENTEAFF

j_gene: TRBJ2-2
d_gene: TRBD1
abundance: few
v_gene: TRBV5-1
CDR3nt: TGCGCCAGCAGGCTCGGACAGGGGGCCGGGGAGCTGTTTTTT
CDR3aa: CASRLGQGAGELFF

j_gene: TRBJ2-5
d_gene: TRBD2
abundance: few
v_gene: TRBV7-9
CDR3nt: TGTGCCAGCAGCCCCGGGGGTAGCGGGAGGAAGGAGACCCAGTACTTC
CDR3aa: CASSPGGSGRKETQYF

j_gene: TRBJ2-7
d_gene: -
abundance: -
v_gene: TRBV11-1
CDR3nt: TGTGCCAGCAGCTTGATCTATAGCTCCTACGAGCAGTACTTC
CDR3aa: CASSLIYSSYEQYF

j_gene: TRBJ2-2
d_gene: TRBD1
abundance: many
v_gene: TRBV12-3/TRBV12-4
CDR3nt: TGTGCCGTGGGACAGTCGAACACCGGGGAGCTGTTTTTT
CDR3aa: CAVGQSNTGELFF

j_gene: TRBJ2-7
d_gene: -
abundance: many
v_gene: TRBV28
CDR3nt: TGTGCCAGTATGACGTCCTTGGAACAGACCTACGAGCAGTACTTC
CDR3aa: CASMTSLEQTYEQYF

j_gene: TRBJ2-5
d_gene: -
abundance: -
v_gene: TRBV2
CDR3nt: TGTGCCAGCAGTGAGGTGACCCAGTACTTC
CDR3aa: CASSEVTQYF

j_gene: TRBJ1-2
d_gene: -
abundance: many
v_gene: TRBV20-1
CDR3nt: TGCAGGATTGCGGGGGGGCCCTATGGCTACACCTTC
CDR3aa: CRIAGGPYGYTF

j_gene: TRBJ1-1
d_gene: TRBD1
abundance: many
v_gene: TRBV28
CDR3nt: TGTGCCAGCAGTCCCCGGACAGGATTGAGCACTGAAGCTTTCTTT
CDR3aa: CASSPRTGLSTEAFF

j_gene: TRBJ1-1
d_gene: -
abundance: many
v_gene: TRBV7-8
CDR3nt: TGTGCCAGCAGCCCCCATTCGAACACTGAAGCTTTCTTT
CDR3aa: CASSPHSNTEAFF

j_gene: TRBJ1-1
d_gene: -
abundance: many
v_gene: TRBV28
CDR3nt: TGTGCCAGCAGCGGGACTGAAGCTTTCTTT
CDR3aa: CASSGTEAFF

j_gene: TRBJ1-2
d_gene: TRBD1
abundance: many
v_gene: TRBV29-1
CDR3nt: TGCAGCGTACCGGGACAGGAAGGTTTGGGCTATGGCTACACCTTC
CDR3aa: CSVPGQEGLGYGYTF

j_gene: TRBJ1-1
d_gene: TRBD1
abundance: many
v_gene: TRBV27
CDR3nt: TGTGCCAGCAGTTCGGGGGACAGTACAGACACTGAAGCTTTCTTT
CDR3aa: CASSSGDSTDTEAFF

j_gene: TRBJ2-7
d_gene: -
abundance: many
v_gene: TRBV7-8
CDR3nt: TGTGCCAGCCAAGGGAAACCGTTTTCCCTGACAGCGAGCTCCTACGAGCAGTACTTC
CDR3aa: CASQGKPFSLTASSYEQYF

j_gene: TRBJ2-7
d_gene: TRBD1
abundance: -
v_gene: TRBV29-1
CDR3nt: TGCAGCGTTTTAGACCGGGACAGGGCGTCCTACGAGCAGTACTTC
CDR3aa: CSVLDRDRASYEQYF

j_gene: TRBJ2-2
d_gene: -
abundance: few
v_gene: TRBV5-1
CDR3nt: TGCGCCAGCAGCCCCCGTGGGGTTAAGACATACGCGAACACCGGGGAGCTGTTTTTT
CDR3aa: CASSPRGVKTYANTGELFF

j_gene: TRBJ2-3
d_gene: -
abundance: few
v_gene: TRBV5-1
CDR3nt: TGCGCCAGCAGCTGGGACTCCCTGGACACAGATACGCAGTATTTT
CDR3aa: CASSWDSLDTDTQYF